The following is a TCR beta chain sequence with its context. These data are taken from a study of shared clonotypes between healthy human individuals. The input for sorted-subset replicate PCRs was around 200 ng DNA, 25,000 to 35,000 T cell genomes. This table comes from immunoSEQ multiplex PCR, and its TCRdb copy is limited to in-frame clones, with some not included. The sample contains around 980,000 clones, 75% to 85% of which appear only once. This CDR3 has 15 amino acids. V lost 2 bases to trimming and J lost 0 bases, with 11 bases between them. Germline lookup yields CDR1 SQVTM and CDR2 ANQGSEA.

The sample consisted of memory CD4+ T cells from PBMCs. This sample's subset: CD45RA-negative fraction. The chain joins TRBV29-1 to TRBJ2-1; D unresolved. This TCR derives from a man aged 18 to 29 in good health. Some clones in this sample may be carry-over from other donors' samples. The CDR3 reads CSVETQLSSYNEQFF. The DNA of the CDR3 is TGCAGCGTTGAAACCCAATTGAGCTCCTACAATGAGCAGTTCTTC.